What follows are 12 T cell receptor beta chains derived from one specimen sequenced in a study of cytomegalovirus exposure and HLA in healthy donors (dated by TCRdb to 2017 to 2019). Libraries were prepared through the immunoSEQ multiplex PCR assay. The source is immuneACCESS, and TCRdb retained only in-frame sequences with V and J called. Part of the clones is not carried over; for the studies checked, unresolved V genes explain less than half of this, and the remainder is unexplained. The sample table shows about 72,000 clones, and 85% to 95% are seen once. The ten largest clones add up to less than 2% of the sample. Sequenced material: PBMCs. These receptors originate from a woman younger than 35 in good health and CMV-seropositive.

This chain uses TRBV7-9 with TRBJ1-1; perhaps TRBD1 as D (6 bases). V was shortened by 0 bases and J by 8 bases, with 13 bases between the two germline ends. Per the germline V gene, CDR1 is SEHNR and CDR2 is FQNEAQ (reference sequence). CDR3 length: 14 residues. The CDR3 here is CASSLAAGQGEAFF. In DNA, the CDR3 is TGTGCCAGCAGCTTAGCGGCAGGCCAGGGGGAAGCTTTCTTT.

The chain is built from TRBV15 and TRBJ1-5; D is unresolved. V lost 4 bases and J lost 4, with 11 bases in between. The CDR3 extends over 14 amino acids. Germline V gives CDR1 LNHNV, CDR2 YYDKDF (reference sequence). The CDR3 DNA reads as TGTGCCACCAGCACCGACATTAGTAATCAGCCCCAGCATTTT. Amino acid sequence: CATSTDISNQPQHF.

In DNA, the CDR3 is TGCGCCAGCAGCATAGGACTAGCGGGAGGCGACGAGCAGTACTTC. Translation gives CASSIGLAGGDEQYF. V gene TRBV5-1 combines with J gene TRBJ2-7, with 14 bases fitting TRBD2. There are 15 residues in the CDR3. The V gene end was trimmed by 4 bases and the J gene end by 5 bases; junction bases not matched to a gene: 5. Germline V gene data show CDR1 as SGHRS and CDR2 as YFSETQ.

This clone occurred once. The rearrangement uses TRBV19 and TRBJ1-2, with 7 nucleotides matching TRBD1. V lost 4 bases to trimming and J lost 7 bases; unmatched junction nucleotides: 9. Germline V CDR1 and CDR2: LNHDA, SQIVND (reference sequence). The CDR3 length is 14 residues. The CDR3 sequence: CASSTIGTETGYTF. The CDR3 DNA sequence: TGTGCCAGTAGTACCATCGGGACAGAGACTGGCTACACCTTC.

The chain joins TRBV30 to TRBJ2-1; 11 bases match TRBD2. Trimming took 4 bases from V and 5 from J; bases not matched to a gene: 13. CDR3 length: 17 amino acids. Per the germline V gene, CDR1 is GTSNPN and CDR2 is SVGIG (reference sequence). The CDR3 bases are TGTGCCTGGACCCTCGGGGTAGCGGGAGGGGGCCACAATGAGCAGTTCTTC. Amino acid sequence: CAWTLGVAGGGHNEQFF.

The J gene is TRBJ2-1, the V gene TRBV5-6; 8 positions agree with TRBD2. Germline V gives CDR1 SGHDT, CDR2 YYEEEE. The V gene end was trimmed by 4 bases and the J gene end by 9 bases; junction bases not matched to a gene: 9. The CDR3 is made up of 14 amino acids. CDR3 DNA: TGTGCCAGCAGCCTGCCGGGACTAGGCCTTGAGCAGTTCTTC. Encoded protein: CASSLPGLGLEQFF.

The chain has TRBV11-3 and TRBJ2-1; 8 bases are a match to TRBD1. V dropped 5 bases and J dropped 5; count of bases not matched to a gene: 11. The CDR3 has 16 residues. CDR1 SGHNT and CDR2 YENEEA come from the germline V gene. CDR3 in DNA: TGTGCCAGCAGCACCCTCGACAGGGGTCGGGACAATGAGCAGTTCTTC. It yields the protein CASSTLDRGRDNEQFF.

The V and J genes are TRBV6-1 and TRBJ1-3; D is perhaps TRBD1 (5 bases). The V end lost 5 bases, the J end lost 8 bases, and 16 bases lay between the germline ends. The CDR3 runs 14 residues. CDR1 is MNHNS and CDR2 is SASEGT in the germline V gene. CDR3 protein: CASSRGSLGDTIYF. CDR3 in DNA: TGTGCCAGCAGTCGGGGGTCTTTAGGAGACACCATATATTTT.

This rearrangement joins TRBV20-1 to TRBJ2-3; D is possibly TRBD2 (6 bases). CDR1 DFQATT and CDR2 SNEGSKA come from the germline V gene (reference sequence). This CDR3 has 11 amino acids. V lost 6 bases, J lost 6 bases, and 10 bases lay in between. This CDR3 reads CSARTIDTQYF. The CDR3 DNA reads TGCAGTGCGCGGACTATTGATACGCAGTATTTT.

The V and J genes are TRBV9 and TRBJ2-1; maybe TRBD2 (6 bases). V was clipped by 3 bases and J by 6 bases, with 22 bases between them. This CDR3 is built from 17 residues. Germline loops: CDR1 SGDLS, CDR2 YYNGEE. CDR3 sequence reads: CASSEAPHEDSGNEQFF. DNA of the CDR3: TGTGCCAGCAGCGAAGCCCCCCATGAGGATAGCGGCAATGAGCAGTTCTTC.

V is TRBV4-2 and J is TRBJ2-7; 7 bases line up with TRBD1. Losses at the gene ends were 5 bases for V and 7 bases for J; bases not matched to a gene: 5. Germline V gene sequence: CDR1 LGHNA, CDR2 YNFKEQ. The CDR3 has 12 residues. CDR3 coding DNA: TGTGCCAGCAGCTTCGAGGGGGCTGAGCAGTACTTC. Amino acids: CASSFEGAEQYF.

The chain couples TRBV9 to TRBJ2-7; D remains ambiguous. There are 15 residues in the CDR3. V lost 0 bases, J lost 0 bases, and 10 bases lay in between. CDR1 and CDR2 (germline): SGDLS, YYNGEE. CDR3 sequence (DNA): TGTGCCAGCAGCGTAGCAGCCCGAGGCTCCTACGAGCAGTACTTC. Amino acid sequence: CASSVAARGSYEQYF.